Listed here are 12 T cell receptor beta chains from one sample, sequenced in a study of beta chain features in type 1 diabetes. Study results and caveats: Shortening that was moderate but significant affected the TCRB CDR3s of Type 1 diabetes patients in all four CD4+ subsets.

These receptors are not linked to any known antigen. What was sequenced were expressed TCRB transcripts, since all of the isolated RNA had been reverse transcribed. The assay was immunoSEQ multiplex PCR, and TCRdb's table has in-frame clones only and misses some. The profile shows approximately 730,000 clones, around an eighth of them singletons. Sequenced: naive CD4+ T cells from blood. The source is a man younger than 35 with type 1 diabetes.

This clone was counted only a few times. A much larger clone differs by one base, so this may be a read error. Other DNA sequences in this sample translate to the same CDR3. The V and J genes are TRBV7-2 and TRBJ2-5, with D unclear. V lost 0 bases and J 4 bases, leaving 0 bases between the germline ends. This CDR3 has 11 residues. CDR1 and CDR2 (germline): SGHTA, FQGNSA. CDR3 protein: CASSLAETQYF. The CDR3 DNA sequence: TGTGCCAGCAGCTTAGCAGAGACCCAGTACTTC.

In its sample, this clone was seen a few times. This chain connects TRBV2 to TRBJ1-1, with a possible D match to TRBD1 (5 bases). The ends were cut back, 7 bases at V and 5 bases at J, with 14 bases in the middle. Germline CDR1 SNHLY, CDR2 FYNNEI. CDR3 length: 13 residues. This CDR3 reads CASMSGRETEAFF. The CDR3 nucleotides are TGTGCCAGCATGTCGGGGCGGGAGACTGAAGCTTTCTTT.

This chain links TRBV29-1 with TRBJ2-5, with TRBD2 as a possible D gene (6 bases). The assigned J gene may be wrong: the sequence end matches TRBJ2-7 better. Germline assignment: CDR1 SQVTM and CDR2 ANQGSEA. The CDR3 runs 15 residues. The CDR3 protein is CSVESRGTSSDEQYF. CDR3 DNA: TGCAGCGTTGAAAGTCGGGGGACCTCTTCAGACGAGCAGTACTTC.

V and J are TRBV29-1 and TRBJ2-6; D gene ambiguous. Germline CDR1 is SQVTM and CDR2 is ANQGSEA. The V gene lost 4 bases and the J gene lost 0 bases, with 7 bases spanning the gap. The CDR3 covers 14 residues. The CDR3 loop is CSVVGFSGANVLTF. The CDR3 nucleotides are TGCAGCGTTGTGGGGTTCTCTGGGGCCAACGTCCTGACTTTC. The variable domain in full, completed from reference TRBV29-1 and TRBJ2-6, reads SAVISQKPSRDICQRGTSLTIQCQVDSQVTMMFWYRQQPGQSLTLIATANQGSEATYESGFVIDKFPISRPNLTFSTLTVSNMSPEDSSIYLCSVVGFSGANVLTFGAGSRLTVL.

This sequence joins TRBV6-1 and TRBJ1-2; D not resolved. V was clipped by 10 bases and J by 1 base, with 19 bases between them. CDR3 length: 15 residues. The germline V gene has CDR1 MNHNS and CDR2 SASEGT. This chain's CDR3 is CATPSPDLYNYGYTF. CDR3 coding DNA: TGTGCCACCCCCAGTCCGGATCTCTATAACTATGGCTACACCTTC.

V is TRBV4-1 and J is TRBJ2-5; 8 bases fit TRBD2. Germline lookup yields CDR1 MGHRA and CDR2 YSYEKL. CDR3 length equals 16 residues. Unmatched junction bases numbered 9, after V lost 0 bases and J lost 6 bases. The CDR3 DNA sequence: TGCGCCAGCAGCCAAGACGTGACGGGGGGGCTGAAGACCCAGTACTTC. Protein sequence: CASSQDVTGGLKTQYF.

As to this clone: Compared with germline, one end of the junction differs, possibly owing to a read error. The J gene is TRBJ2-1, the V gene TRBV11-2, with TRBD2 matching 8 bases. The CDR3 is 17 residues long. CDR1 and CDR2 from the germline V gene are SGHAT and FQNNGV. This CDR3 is CASRLGRGGRSYNEQFF. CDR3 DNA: TGTGCCAGCAGGTTAGGGCGGGGCGGGAGGTCCTACAATGAGCAGTTCTTC.

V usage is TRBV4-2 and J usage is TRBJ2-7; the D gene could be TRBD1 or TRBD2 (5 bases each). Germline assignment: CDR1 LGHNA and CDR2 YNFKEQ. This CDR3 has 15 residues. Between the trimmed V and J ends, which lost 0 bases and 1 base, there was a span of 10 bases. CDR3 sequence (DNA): TGTGCCAGCAGCCAAGACTGGGACCCTTCCTACGAGCAGTACTTC. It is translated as CASSQDWDPSYEQYF.

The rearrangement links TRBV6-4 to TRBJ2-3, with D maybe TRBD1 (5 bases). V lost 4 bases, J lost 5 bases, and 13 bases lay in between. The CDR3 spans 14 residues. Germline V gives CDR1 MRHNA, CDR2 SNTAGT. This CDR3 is CASSVAGAVDTQYF. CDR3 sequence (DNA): TGTGCCAGCAGTGTGGCTGGGGCCGTAGATACGCAGTATTTT.

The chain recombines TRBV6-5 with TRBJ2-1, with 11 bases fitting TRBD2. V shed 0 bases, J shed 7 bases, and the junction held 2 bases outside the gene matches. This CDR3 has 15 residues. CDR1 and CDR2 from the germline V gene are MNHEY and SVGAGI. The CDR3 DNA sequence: TGTGCCAGCAGTTACTCGGGACTAGCGGAGAATGAGCAGTTCTTC. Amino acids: CASSYSGLAENEQFF.

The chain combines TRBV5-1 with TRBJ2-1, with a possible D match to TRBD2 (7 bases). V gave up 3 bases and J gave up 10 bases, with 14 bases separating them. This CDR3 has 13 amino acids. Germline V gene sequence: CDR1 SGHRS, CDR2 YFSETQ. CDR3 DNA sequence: TGCGCCAGCAGCTCCCAACAGGGAGGGGAGCAGTTCTTC. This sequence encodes CASSSQQGGEQFF.

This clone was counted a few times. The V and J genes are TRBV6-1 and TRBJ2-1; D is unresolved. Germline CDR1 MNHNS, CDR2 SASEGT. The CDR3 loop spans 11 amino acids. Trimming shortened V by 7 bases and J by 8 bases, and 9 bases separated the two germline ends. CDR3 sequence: CASTPLDEQFF. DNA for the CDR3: TGTGCCAGCACCCCGCTCGATGAGCAGTTCTTC.